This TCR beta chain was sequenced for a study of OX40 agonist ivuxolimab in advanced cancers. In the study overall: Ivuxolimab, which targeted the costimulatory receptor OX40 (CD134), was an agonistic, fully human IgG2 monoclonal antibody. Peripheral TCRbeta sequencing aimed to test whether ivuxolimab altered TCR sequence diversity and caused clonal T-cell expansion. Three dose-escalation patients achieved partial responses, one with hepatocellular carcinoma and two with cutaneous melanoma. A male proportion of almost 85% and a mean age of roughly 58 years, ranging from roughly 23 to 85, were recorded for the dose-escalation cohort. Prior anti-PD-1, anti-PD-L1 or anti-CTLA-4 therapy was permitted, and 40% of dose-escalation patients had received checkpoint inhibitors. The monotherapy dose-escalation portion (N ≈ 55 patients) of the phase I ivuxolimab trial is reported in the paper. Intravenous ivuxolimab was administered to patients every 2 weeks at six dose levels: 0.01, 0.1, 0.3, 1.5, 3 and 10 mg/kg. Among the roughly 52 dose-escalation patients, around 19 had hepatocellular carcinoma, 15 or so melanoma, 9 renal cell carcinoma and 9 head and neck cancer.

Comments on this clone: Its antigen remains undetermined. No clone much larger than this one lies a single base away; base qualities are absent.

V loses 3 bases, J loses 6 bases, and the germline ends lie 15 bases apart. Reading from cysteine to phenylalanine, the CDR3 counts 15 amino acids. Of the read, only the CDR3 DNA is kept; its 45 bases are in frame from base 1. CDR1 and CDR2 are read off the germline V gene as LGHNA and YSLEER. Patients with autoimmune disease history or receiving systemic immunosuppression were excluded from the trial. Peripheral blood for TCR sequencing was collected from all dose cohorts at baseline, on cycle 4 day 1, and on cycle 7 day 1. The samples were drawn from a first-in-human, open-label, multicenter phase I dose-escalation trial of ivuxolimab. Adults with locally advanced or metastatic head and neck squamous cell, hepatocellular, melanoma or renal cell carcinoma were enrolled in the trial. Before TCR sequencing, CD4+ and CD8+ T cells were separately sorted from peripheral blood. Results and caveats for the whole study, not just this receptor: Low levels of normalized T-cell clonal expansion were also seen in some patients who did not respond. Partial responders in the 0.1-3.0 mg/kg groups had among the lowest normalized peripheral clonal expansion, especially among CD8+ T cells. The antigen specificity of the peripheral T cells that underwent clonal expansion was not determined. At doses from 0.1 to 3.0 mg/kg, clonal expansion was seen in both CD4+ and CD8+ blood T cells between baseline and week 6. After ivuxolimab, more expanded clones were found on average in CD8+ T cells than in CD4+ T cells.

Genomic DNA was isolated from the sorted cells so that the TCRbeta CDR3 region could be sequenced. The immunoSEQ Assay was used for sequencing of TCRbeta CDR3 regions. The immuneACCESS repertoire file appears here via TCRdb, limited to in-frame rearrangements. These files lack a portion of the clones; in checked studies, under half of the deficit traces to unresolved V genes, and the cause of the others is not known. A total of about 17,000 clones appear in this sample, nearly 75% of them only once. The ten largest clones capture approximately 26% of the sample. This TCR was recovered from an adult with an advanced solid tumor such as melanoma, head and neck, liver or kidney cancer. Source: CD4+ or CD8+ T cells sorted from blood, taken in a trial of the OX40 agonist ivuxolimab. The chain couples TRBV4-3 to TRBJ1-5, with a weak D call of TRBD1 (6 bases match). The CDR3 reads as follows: CASSQATGMGQPQHF. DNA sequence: TGCGCCAGCAGCCAGGCGACAGGAATGGGTCAGCCCCAGCATTTT.